This TCR beta chain originates from a study of tumor and adjacent non-tumor tissue in lung cancer. Whole-study context: Samples averaged about 4.2 million productive TCRbeta reads each.

After removal of 6 bases from V and 5 bases from J, the junction contained 7 bases not matched to a gene. Germline CDR1 SQVTM, CDR2 ANQGSEA. CDR3 size: 13 residues. General study points: Shorter survival was associated with higher TCR diversity in tumors.

This sample's RNA came from whole unsorted tissue. Distant lung tissue was collected more than 3 cm away from the tumor edge. Between August and November 2014, newly diagnosed, chemotherapy-naive lung cancer patients underwent thoracic surgery in China. The library came from three nested PCR rounds adapted from ARM-PCR protocols. TCRdb reanalysed the multiplex PCR reads using MiXCR and keeps one entry per CDR3 protein. Among about 98,000 distinct CDR3 sequences, 75% to 85% were seen once, and the ten largest hold about 31%. Turning to this clonotype: The antigen remains unidentified. The conserved closing phenylalanine or tryptophan is absent in this CDR3, likely reflecting a read error.

The source is a man aged 55 to 69 with small cell lung cancer. Sequencing used distant non-tumor lung tissue. This chain uses TRBV29-1 with TRBJ2-1; 7 positions agree with TRBD2. CDR3 nucleotide sequence: TGCAGCGTACTCCCGGGAGGAGACAATGAGCAGTTCATC. Translating gives CSVLPGGDNEQFI.